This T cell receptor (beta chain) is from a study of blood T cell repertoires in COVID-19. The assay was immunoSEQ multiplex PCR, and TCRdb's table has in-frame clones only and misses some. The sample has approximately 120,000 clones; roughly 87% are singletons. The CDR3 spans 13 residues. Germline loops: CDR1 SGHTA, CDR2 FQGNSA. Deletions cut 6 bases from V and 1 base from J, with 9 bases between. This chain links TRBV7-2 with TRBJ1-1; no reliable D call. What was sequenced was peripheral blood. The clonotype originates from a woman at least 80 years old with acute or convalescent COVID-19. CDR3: CASRIHPNTEAFF. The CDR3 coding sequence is TGTGCCAGCAGGATACACCCGAACACTGAAGCTTTCTTT.